This passage covers 29 T cell receptor beta chains from one sample sequenced in a study of blood T cell repertoires in COVID-19. TCRdb keeps only in-frame clones here, not all; method: immunoSEQ multiplex PCR. Among roughly 190,000 clones listed, around four fifths were seen once. The sequencing sample was made of peripheral blood. The receptor source for this set is a human donor in a cohort sampled during active COVID-19.

This CDR3 reads CASSLGPTGGEQFF. CDR3 coding DNA: TGTGCCAGCAGCCTAGGGCCCACGGGGGGTGAGCAGTTCTTC. The V call is TRBV2, the J call TRBJ2-1; TRBD2 agrees at 7 bases. CDR1 is SNHLY, CDR2 FYNNEI, per germline. The trim removed 6 bases at V and 9 bases at J, leaving 11 bases unmatched. This CDR3 has 14 residues. The variable domain in full, with the rest retrieved from reference TRBV2 and TRBJ2-1, is EPEVTQTPSHQVTQMGQEVILRCVPISNHLYFYWYRQILGQKVEFLVSFYNNEISEKSEIFDDQFSVERPDGSNFTLKIRSTKLEDSAMYFCASSLGPTGGEQFFGPGTRLTVL.

The rearrangement links TRBV6-5 to TRBJ1-1; TRBD1 might be the D (5 bases). The CDR3 covers 12 residues. V lost 4 bases, J lost 5 bases, and 8 bases lay in between. Germline V gene lookup returns CDR1 MNHEY and CDR2 SVGAGI. CDR3 DNA sequence: TGTGCCAGCAGTTCCGGGGGTACTGAAGCTTTCTTT. This sequence encodes CASSSGGTEAFF.

The CDR3 is CASSQDRGRTGPNYGYTF. DNA for the CDR3: TGCGCCAGCAGCCAAGATCGGGGTCGGACAGGCCCTAACTATGGCTACACCTTC. The chain couples TRBV4-1 to TRBJ1-2; 7 bases fit TRBD1. Germline V gene sequence: CDR1 MGHRA, CDR2 YSYEKL. The CDR3 sequence is 18 residues long. Trimming removed 0 bases from V and 0 bases from J; junction bases left unmatched: 10.

The chain recombines TRBV9 with TRBJ2-1, with D perhaps TRBD2 (6 bases). Per the germline V gene, CDR1 is SGDLS and CDR2 is YYNGEE. This CDR3 comprises 17 residues. Trimming stripped 0 bases from V and 8 bases from J, with 21 bases between. Written as DNA, the CDR3 is TGTGCCAGCAGCGTAGACGGGAGTGGGCTTCATGGCCATGAGCAGTTCTTC. Translation: CASSVDGSGLHGHEQFF.

On this clone: The sample contains more than one DNA sequence encoding this CDR3. Here the CDR3 DNA reads TGTGCCAGCAGGGGGGGTACCTATGGCTACACCTTC. This gives the protein CASRGGTYGYTF. V is TRBV25-1 and J is TRBJ1-2; the D gene is possibly TRBD1 (5 bases). The V gene's germline CDR1 is MGHDK and CDR2 SYGVNS. The CDR3 consists of 12 residues. V was cut by 6 bases and J by 4 bases, with 9 bases left in between.

V and J are TRBV5-1 and TRBJ2-1; 7 nucleotides match TRBD1. Germline CDR1 SGHRS, CDR2 YFSETQ. There are 15 residues in the CDR3. The trim removed 8 bases at V and 10 bases at J, leaving 18 bases unmatched. CDR3 in DNA: TGCGCCAGTTCCCTACAGGGGTTATCGGAGAGGGAGCAGTTCTTC. Translated: CASSLQGLSEREQFF.

A single count supports this clone. This chain links TRBV14 with TRBJ2-3; 9 bases align to TRBD1. Germline V lookup: CDR1 SGHDN, CDR2 FVKESK. The CDR3 sequence is 17 residues long. V lost 4 bases and J lost 8; bases outside the gene matches: 16. The CDR3 nucleotides are TGTGCCAGCAGCCGCCCTAGGACAGGGGTTTCTTTGGGTACGCAGTATTTT. This translates into CASSRPRTGVSLGTQYF.

This clone was counted only a few times. In nucleotides, the CDR3 is TGCGCCAGCAGCTTGGTGGGTCCAGGGCGGAACACTGAAGCTTTCTTT. Translation: CASSLVGPGRNTEAFF. V usage is TRBV5-1 and J usage is TRBJ1-1; TRBD1 might be the D (5 bases). The CDR3 runs to 16 residues. The V gene's germline CDR1 is SGHRS and CDR2 YFSETQ. Trimming stripped 0 bases from V and 1 base from J, with 13 bases between. Combining the CDR3 with reference TRBV5-1 and TRBJ1-1 gives the whole variable domain KAGVTQTPRYLIKTRGQQVTLSCSPISGHRSVSWYQQTPGQGLQFLFEYFSETQRNKGNFPGRFSGRQFSNSRSEMNVSTLELGDSALYLCASSLVGPGRNTEAFFGQGTRLTVV.

This sequence joins TRBV5-1 and TRBJ2-2; 7 positions agree with TRBD2. Germline assignment: CDR1 SGHRS and CDR2 YFSETQ. With V trimmed by 0 bases and J by 5 bases, 7 bases remained unmatched. CDR3 size: 16 residues. CDR3 DNA sequence: TGCGCCAGCAGCTTGGGTGTAGCGGGCTTGACCGGGGAGCTGTTTTTT. It is translated as CASSLGVAGLTGELFF.

The chain uses TRBV19 and TRBJ1-1; a possible D gene is TRBD1 (5 bases). Germline values: CDR1 LNHDA, CDR2 SQIVND (reference sequence). V lost 7 bases, J lost 6 bases, and 12 bases lay in between. The CDR3 totals 12 residues. CDR3 sequence (DNA): TGTGCCAGTATAACCTGGGGCGCTGAAGCTTTCTTT. Protein sequence: CASITWGAEAFF.

V usage is TRBV4-2 and J usage is TRBJ2-3; 8 bases agree with TRBD1. With V trimmed by 2 bases and J by 9 bases, 7 bases remained unmatched. Germline V gene data show CDR1 as LGHNA and CDR2 as YNFKEQ. The CDR3 is made up of 14 amino acids. CDR3 in DNA: TGTGCCAGCAGCCAACCGTCGACAGGGGAGACGCAGTATTTT. It codes for CASSQPSTGETQYF.

This sequence joins TRBV5-1 and TRBJ2-2; 8 bases match TRBD1. Germline CDR1 is SGHRS and CDR2 is YFSETQ. The CDR3 loop spans 15 amino acids. V trimming: 3 bases; J trimming: 6 bases; junction bases outside the gene matches: 7. The CDR3 loop reads CASSYGQGSSGELFF. The CDR3 DNA reads TGCGCCAGCAGCTATGGACAGGGCTCTTCCGGGGAGCTGTTTTTT.

The J gene is TRBJ2-1, the V gene TRBV10-2, with D maybe TRBD1 (5 bases). The V end lost 5 bases, the J end lost 5 bases, and 7 bases lay between the germline ends. The CDR3 runs 12 residues. Germline V gives CDR1 WSHSY, CDR2 SAAADI. The CDR3: CASSSRDNEQFF. Here the CDR3 DNA reads TGCGCCAGCAGTAGCAGGGACAATGAGCAGTTCTTC.

The chain recombines TRBV5-1 with TRBJ1-1, with no clear D. Trimming left V 3 bases short and J 1 base short, with 7 bases between. Germline V gene sequence: CDR1 SGHRS, CDR2 YFSETQ. The CDR3 runs 13 residues. The CDR3 region is CASSYTENTEAFF. The CDR3 DNA follows: TGCGCCAGCAGCTACACAGAGAACACTGAAGCTTTCTTT.

The V gene is TRBV19, the J gene TRBJ2-3; TRBD1 might be the D (6 bases). This CDR3 spans 16 amino acids. Germline assignment: CDR1 LNHDA and CDR2 SQIVND (reference sequence). Trimming pared 8 bases from V and 4 bases from J, leaving 22 bases between. Here the CDR3 DNA reads TGTGCCAGTGCAAGCCACATCGGACAGCCCTCAGATACGCAGTATTTT. Residues: CASASHIGQPSDTQYF.

The chain uses TRBV3-1 (or the pseudogene TRBV3-2) and TRBJ1-3, with D uncertain. The CDR3 loop spans 14 amino acids. The germline gives CDR1 LGHDT, CDR2 YNNKEL (reference sequence). V was cut by 6 bases and J by 3 bases, with 12 bases left in between. The CDR3 region has the DNA TGTGCCAGCAGAGACACCGGCTATGGAAACACCATATATTTT. Protein sequence: CASRDTGYGNTIYF.

V is TRBV3-1 (or the pseudogene TRBV3-2) and J is TRBJ2-2; tentative D call: TRBD1 (6 bases). The CDR3 is made up of 14 amino acids. The germline gives CDR1 LGHDT, CDR2 YNNKEL (reference sequence). V was trimmed by 6 bases and J by 2 bases, leaving 10 bases between them. CDR3 DNA sequence: TGTGCCAGCAGAACCGGGACAAACACCGGGGAGCTGTTTTTT. Translating gives CASRTGTNTGELFF.

A word on this clone: Other DNA variants within this sample encode the same CDR3. The chain carries TRBV30 and TRBJ1-2; the D gene is possibly TRBD1 (5 bases). From germline, CDR1 is GTSNPN and CDR2 SVGIG (reference sequence). V was clipped by 3 bases and J by 4 bases, with 9 bases between them. This CDR3 has 12 amino acids. The chain's CDR3 is CAWSPGGYGYTF. The CDR3 region has the DNA TGTGCCTGGAGCCCGGGGGGCTATGGCTACACCTTC.

V gene TRBV19 combines with J gene TRBJ1-1, with 10 bases identical to TRBD1. Germline trimming cut 7 bases from V and 3 bases from J; bases unmatched to any gene: 2. CDR1 is LNHDA, CDR2 SQIVND, per germline (reference sequence). The length of the CDR3 is 13 residues. The CDR3 sequence is CASIGTGDTEAFF. The CDR3 DNA reads as TGTGCCAGTATTGGGACAGGGGACACTGAAGCTTTCTTT.

The chain carries TRBV7-9 and TRBJ2-1; 10 bases align to TRBD2. Losses at the gene ends were 5 bases for V and 4 bases for J; bases not matched to a gene: 5. The CDR3 consists of 15 residues. CDR1 is SEHNR, CDR2 FQNEAQ, per germline (reference sequence). CDR3 protein: CASSRRTSGYNEQFF. CDR3 coding DNA: TGTGCCAGCAGCCGTCGGACTAGCGGATACAATGAGCAGTTCTTC.

The CDR3 spells CSAGLRYEAFF. For the CDR3, the DNA is TGCAGCGCCGGTTTGAGGTATGAGGCTTTCTTT. V and J are TRBV29-1 and TRBJ1-1; D remains unclear. Germline V lookup: CDR1 SQVTM, CDR2 ANQGSEA. Trimming stripped 7 bases from V and 11 bases from J, with 17 bases between. This CDR3 region has 11 residues.

Comments on this clone: Other DNA sequences in the sample encode the same CDR3. The rearrangement links TRBV5-1 to TRBJ2-2; TRBD1 matches at 8 bases. Germline loops: CDR1 SGHRS, CDR2 YFSETQ. The ends lost 4 bases at V and 5 bases at J; junction bases unmatched: 4. The CDR3 extends over 14 amino acids. The CDR3 nucleotides read TGCGCCAGCAGCCCGGACAGGGATACCGGGGAGCTGTTTTTT. Translation: CASSPDRDTGELFF.

J is TRBJ2-4 and V is TRBV27; D is unclear. Germline loops: CDR1 MNHEY, CDR2 SMNVEV (reference sequence). Deletions cut 5 bases from V and 0 bases from J, with 14 bases between. The CDR3 is made up of 16 amino acids. This chain's CDR3 is CASSINQALAKNIQYF. In nucleotides, the CDR3 is TGTGCCAGCAGTATTAACCAGGCTCTAGCCAAAAACATTCAGTACTTC.

V and J are TRBV18 and TRBJ2-5; D might be TRBD2 (5 bases). Germline V gene sequence: CDR1 KGHSH, CDR2 LQKENI. Trimming shortened V by 2 bases and J by 3 bases, and 16 bases separated the two germline ends. The CDR3 is 16 amino acids. The CDR3 nucleotides are TGTGCCAGCTCACCAGACGCGTCTAGCAGAAAAGAGACCCAGTACTTC. As protein: CASSPDASSRKETQYF.

The chain couples TRBV5-1 to TRBJ1-1, with D unclear. The V gene's germline CDR1 is SGHRS and CDR2 YFSETQ. CDR3 length equals 14 residues. Trimming took off 4 bases at V and 6 bases at J, with 16 bases between the two ends. CDR3 in amino acids: CASSLQTSGAEAFF. For the CDR3, the DNA is TGCGCCAGCAGCCTCCAGACCTCCGGAGCTGAAGCTTTCTTT. The full variable domain, its missing parts supplied by reference TRBV5-1 and TRBJ1-1, is KAGVTQTPRYLIKTRGQQVTLSCSPISGHRSVSWYQQTPGQGLQFLFEYFSETQRNKGNFPGRFSGRQFSNSRSEMNVSTLELGDSALYLCASSLQTSGAEAFFGQGTRLTVV.

The gene calls are TRBV9 and TRBJ1-2; possible D gene TRBD1, 6 bases. CDR3 size: 19 residues. Germline V gene data show CDR1 as SGDLS and CDR2 as YYNGEE. The V end was cut by 5 bases, the J end by 3 bases, with 29 bases between. The CDR3 bases are TGTGCCAGCAGAGAATTACTTCAGGGGCGTTACCTACTAGACTATGGCTACACCTTC. Its protein product is CASRELLQGRYLLDYGYTF.

The V gene is TRBV5-1, the J gene TRBJ2-6; TRBD2 is a possible D gene (7 bases). Germline-derived CDR1 and CDR2 are SGHRS and YFSETQ. The CDR3 spans 15 residues. Trimming took off 5 bases at V and 1 base at J, with 10 bases between the two ends. This CDR3 reads CASRGGGSGANVLTF. CDR3 nucleotides: TGCGCCAGCAGGGGAGGGGGGTCTGGGGCCAACGTCCTGACTTTC.

The count of this clone is one. The chain has TRBV2 and TRBJ2-5; 7 bases align to TRBD1. V was pared by 6 bases and J by 5 bases, with 9 bases of the junction left unmatched. The CDR3 spans 14 residues. Germline V CDR1 and CDR2: SNHLY, FYNNEI. The CDR3 loop reads CASRPDRAGETQYF. CDR3 DNA sequence: TGTGCCAGCAGGCCCGACAGGGCCGGCGAGACCCAGTACTTC.

The rearrangement joins TRBV28 to TRBJ2-2; TRBD2 matches 7 bases. Germline V lookup: CDR1 MDHEN, CDR2 SYDVKM. The CDR3 spans 13 residues. Trimming at V came to 4 bases and at J to 10 bases, leaving 6 bases not matched to a gene. Written as DNA, the CDR3 is TGTGCCAGCAGTTCCAGCGGGGTCACGGAGCTGTTTTTT. Translating gives CASSSSGVTELFF.